One T cell receptor beta chain is described in this entry. What it recognizes is unknown. This record belongs to a study of cytomegalovirus exposure and HLA in healthy donors. Deletions cut 3 bases from V and 2 bases from J, with 4 bases between. The CDR3 totals 12 residues. Germline V gene sequence: CDR1 MDHEN, CDR2 SYDVKM. Findings and limits, study-wide: It was found in a later analysis that first-cohort TCR clusters tended to co-occur in the 95 to 150 validation repertoires.

Clones were sequenced by immunoSEQ multiplex PCR, and TCRdb holds only the in-frame ones, with some missing. The sample records 150,000 to 200,000 clones, about three quarters being singletons. Sequencing used PBMCs. This TCR was sampled from a woman aged 30 to 39 in good health and CMV-seronegative. The genes are TRBV28 and TRBJ1-2; no firm D call. CDR3 DNA sequence: TGTGCCAGCAGTTTTGGCAACTATGGCTACACCTTC. Translated: CASSFGNYGYTF.